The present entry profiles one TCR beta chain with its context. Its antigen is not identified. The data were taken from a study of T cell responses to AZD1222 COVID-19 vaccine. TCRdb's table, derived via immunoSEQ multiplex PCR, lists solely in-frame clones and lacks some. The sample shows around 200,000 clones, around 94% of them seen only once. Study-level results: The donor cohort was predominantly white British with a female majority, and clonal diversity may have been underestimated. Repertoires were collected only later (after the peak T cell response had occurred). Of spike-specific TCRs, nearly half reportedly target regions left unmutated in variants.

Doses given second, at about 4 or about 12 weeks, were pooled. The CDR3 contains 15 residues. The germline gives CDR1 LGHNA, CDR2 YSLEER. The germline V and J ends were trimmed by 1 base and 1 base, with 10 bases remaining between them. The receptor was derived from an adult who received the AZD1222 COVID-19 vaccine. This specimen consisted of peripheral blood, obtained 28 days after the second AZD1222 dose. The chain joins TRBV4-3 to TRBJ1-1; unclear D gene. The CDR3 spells CASSQVIGENTEAFF. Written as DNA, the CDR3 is TGCGCCAGCAGCCAAGTCATCGGGGAGAACACTGAAGCTTTCTTT.